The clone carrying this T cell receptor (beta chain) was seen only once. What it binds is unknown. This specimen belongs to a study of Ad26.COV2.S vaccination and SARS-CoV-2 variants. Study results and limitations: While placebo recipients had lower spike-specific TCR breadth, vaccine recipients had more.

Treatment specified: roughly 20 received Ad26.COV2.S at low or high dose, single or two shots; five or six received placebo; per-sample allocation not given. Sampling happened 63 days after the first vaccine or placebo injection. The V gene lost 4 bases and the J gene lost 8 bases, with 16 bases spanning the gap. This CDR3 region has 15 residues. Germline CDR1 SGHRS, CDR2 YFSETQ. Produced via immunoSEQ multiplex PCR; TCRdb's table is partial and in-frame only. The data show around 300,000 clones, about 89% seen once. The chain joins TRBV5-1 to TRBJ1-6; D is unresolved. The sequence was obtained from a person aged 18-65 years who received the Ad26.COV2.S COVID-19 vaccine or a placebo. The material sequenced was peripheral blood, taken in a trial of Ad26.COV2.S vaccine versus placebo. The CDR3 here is CASSQVPGSHSPLHF. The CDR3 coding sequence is TGCGCCAGCAGCCAGGTACCCGGGAGTCATTCACCCCTCCACTTT.